The T cell receptor (beta chain) under discussion was sequenced for a study of T cells after somatic rescue of genetic block. Repertoires were generated with immunoSEQ multiplex PCR, while TCRdb's copy carries only in-frame clones and drops some. The sample has fewer than 15,000 clones, around 70% seen once. With 2 bases removed from V and 1 base from J, the gap between germline ends came to 8 bases. The CDR3 spans 14 residues. CDR1 MNHEY and CDR2 SVGAGI come from the germline V gene. The rearrangement joins TRBV6-5 to TRBJ1-1; D is unclear. The sample comprised peripheral blood mononuclear cells (PBMCs). The sequence was collected from a boy between 10 and 17 years old. The CDR3 protein is CASSYRVTNTEAFF. The DNA for the CDR3 is TGTGCCAGCAGTTACAGGGTGACGAACACTGAAGCTTTCTTT.